The 29 T cell receptor beta chains below all came from one sample that was sequenced in a study of multiple sclerosis patients with progressive multifocal leukoencephalopathy. The assay was immunoSEQ multiplex PCR, and TCRdb's table has in-frame clones only and misses some. The data contain about 31,000 clones, approximately 90% of them seen just once; the ten biggest clones take up around 5.7%. Time point: time of PML onset. The specimen comprised PBMCs, sampled from a patient treated with natalizumab. These TCRs come from a woman aged 40-49 years with progressive multifocal leukoencephalopathy.

This clone is a singleton in its sample. Other DNA sequences within the sample encode an identical CDR3. The gene calls are TRBV6-5 and TRBJ1-3; 7 bases match TRBD1. V gave up 6 bases and J gave up 4 bases; unmatched junction bases: 3. Germline assignment: CDR1 MNHEY and CDR2 SVGAGI. The CDR3 contains 13 residues. The CDR3 is CASRSTGGNTIYF. The CDR3 bases are TGTGCCAGCAGGTCGACAGGGGGAAACACCATATATTTT.

Here the CDR3 reads CASSPGLYYEQYF. In DNA form, the CDR3 reads TGTGCCAGCAGCCCGGGACTTTACTACGAGCAGTACTTC. The chain joins TRBV7-9 to TRBJ2-7; D is possibly TRBD2 (6 bases). CDR3 length: 13 amino acids. Germline loops: CDR1 SEHNR, CDR2 FQNEAQ (reference sequence). V lost 5 bases to trimming and J lost 3 bases, with 11 bases between them.

The chain has TRBV2 and TRBJ1-1, with TRBD1 as a possible D gene (6 bases). The CDR3 is made up of 16 amino acids. The V end was cut by 7 bases, the J end by 1 base, with 19 bases between. Per germline, CDR1 SNHLY and CDR2 FYNNEI. The CDR3 loop reads CASNLPPTGSNTEAFF. CDR3 nucleotides: TGTGCCAGCAATTTACCGCCGACAGGCTCGAACACTGAAGCTTTCTTT.

The chain is built from TRBV25-1 and TRBJ2-2, with a possible D match to TRBD1 (6 bases). Trimming removed 6 bases at V and 4 bases at J, with 15 bases between. This CDR3 is built from 15 residues. Germline-derived CDR1 and CDR2 are MGHDK and SYGVNS. CDR3 bases: TGTGCCAGCAGCAAACAAGGGGGAAGCACCGGGGAGCTGTTTTTT. Protein product: CASSKQGGSTGELFF.

In DNA, the CDR3 is TGTGCCAGCACCTCGACAGGGCTCATTAACTATGGCTACACCTTC. The encoded protein is CASTSTGLINYGYTF. The chain has TRBV4-2 and TRBJ1-2, with 7 bases fitting TRBD1. V shed 7 bases and J 1 base; nucleotides not matched to a gene: 9. Germline V lookup: CDR1 LGHNA, CDR2 YNFKEQ. The CDR3 spans 15 residues.

The rearrangement joins TRBV4-3 to TRBJ1-1; 7 nucleotides line up with TRBD1. The ends lost 0 bases at V and 11 bases at J; junction bases unmatched: 6. Per germline, CDR1 LGHNA and CDR2 YSLEER. The CDR3 sequence is 13 residues long. The CDR3 reads CASSQEKDREAFF. The CDR3 DNA reads TGCGCCAGCAGCCAAGAAAAAGACAGGGAGGCTTTCTTT.

This clone came up once. V gene TRBV5-8 combines with J gene TRBJ2-7, with D perhaps TRBD2 (5 bases). The CDR3 loop spans 12 amino acids. V gave up 1 base and J gave up 3 bases, with 5 bases separating them. Germline CDR1 and CDR2: SGHTS and YDEGEE. DNA for the CDR3: TGTGCCAGCAGCTTGCGGGGCTACGAGCAGTACTTC. It is translated as CASSLRGYEQYF.

The J gene is TRBJ1-6, the V gene TRBV4-2, with D tentatively TRBD1 (6 bases). V lost 0 bases, J lost 7 bases, and 19 bases lay in between. Germline-derived CDR1 and CDR2 are LGHNA and YNFKEQ. The CDR3 totals 18 residues. The chain's CDR3 is CASSQDLSTGLGNSPLHF. For the CDR3, the DNA is TGTGCCAGCAGCCAAGATCTGTCAACAGGGCTAGGGAATTCACCCCTCCACTTT.

As for this clone: Within the sample, other DNA sequences also encode this same CDR3. The chain employs TRBV13 and TRBJ2-7, with D perhaps matching TRBD2 (6 bases). Germline CDR1 PRHDT, CDR2 FYEKMQ (reference sequence). V lost 1 base and J 6 bases, leaving 13 bases between the germline ends. CDR3 length: 14 amino acids. CDR3 region: CASSLDGGLGEQYF. The CDR3 region has the DNA TGTGCCAGCAGCTTAGATGGAGGGTTAGGCGAGCAGTACTTC.

The gene calls are TRBV7-2 and TRBJ1-2, with 7 bases aligning to TRBD1. Germline values: CDR1 SGHTA, CDR2 FQGNSA. V dropped 4 bases and J dropped 4; count of bases not matched to a gene: 3. The CDR3 consists of 13 residues. The CDR3 is CASSSTGPYGYTF. The CDR3 nucleotides read TGTGCCAGCAGCTCGACAGGGCCCTATGGCTACACCTTC.

The rearrangement joins TRBV5-1 to TRBJ2-2, with unresolved D. The V end lost 4 bases, the J end lost 3 bases, and 1 base lay between the germline ends. Looked up from germline, CDR1 is SGHRS and CDR2 is YFSETQ. The length of the CDR3 is 11 residues. This chain's CDR3 is CASSDTGELFF. In nucleotides, the CDR3 is TGCGCCAGCAGCGACACCGGGGAGCTGTTTTTT. Supplemented by reference TRBV5-1 and TRBJ2-2, the full variable domain reads KAGVTQTPRYLIKTRGQQVTLSCSPISGHRSVSWYQQTPGQGLQFLFEYFSETQRNKGNFPGRFSGRQFSNSRSEMNVSTLELGDSALYLCASSDTGELFFGEGSRLTVL.

V usage is TRBV10-1 and J usage is TRBJ2-7; D remains ambiguous. Per germline, CDR1 WNHNN and CDR2 SYGVQD (reference sequence). The CDR3 extends over 11 amino acids. The V end was cut by 6 bases, the J end by 8 bases, with 11 bases between. The CDR3 nucleotides are TGCGCCAGCAGCGGCCTCCCCAAGCAGTACTTC. Encoded protein: CASSGLPKQYF.

This clone was detected once. The DNA of the CDR3 is TGTGCCAGCAGTAGAAGCGGCAGTCGGACAGGAAAACTGTTTTTT. Protein: CASSRSGSRTGKLFF. This rearrangement joins TRBV27 to TRBJ1-4, with 7 bases aligning to TRBD1. Germline-derived CDR1 and CDR2 are MNHEY and SMNVEV (reference sequence). The CDR3 sequence is 15 residues long. V dropped 5 bases and J dropped 10; count of bases not matched to a gene: 13.

The chain employs TRBV5-1 and TRBJ2-7, with a possible D match to TRBD2 (7 bases). V gave up 5 bases and J gave up 0 bases, with 18 bases separating them. Germline CDR1 and CDR2: SGHRS and YFSETQ. The CDR3 has 16 amino acids. CDR3 in DNA: TGCGCCAGCAGAGAGGGGGGGTATGGCCTCTCCTACGAGCAGTACTTC. Translated, it gives CASREGGYGLSYEQYF. Filled out from reference TRBV5-1 and TRBJ2-7, the complete variable domain reads KAGVTQTPRYLIKTRGQQVTLSCSPISGHRSVSWYQQTPGQGLQFLFEYFSETQRNKGNFPGRFSGRQFSNSRSEMNVSTLELGDSALYLCASREGGYGLSYEQYFGPGTRLTVT.

The V gene is TRBV5-5, the J gene TRBJ1-3, with 12 bases fitting TRBD1. The length of the CDR3 is 16 residues. The V gene end was trimmed by 6 bases and the J gene end by 6 bases; junction bases not matched to a gene: 10. CDR1 SGHKS and CDR2 YYEKEE come from the germline V gene (reference sequence). CDR3 in DNA: TGTGCCAGCACCCCGCTGTGGGACAGGGGGCAAAACACCATATATTTT. It codes for CASTPLWDRGQNTIYF.

The J gene is TRBJ2-5, the V gene TRBV6-5; weak D call: TRBD2 (7 bases). V was trimmed by 4 bases and J by 5 bases, leaving 14 bases between them. The germline CDR1 and CDR2 sequences are MNHEY and SVGAGI. The CDR3 is made up of 14 amino acids. CDR3 sequence reads: CASSLGGAGETQYF. The CDR3 nucleotides read TGTGCCAGCAGTTTAGGGGGGGCAGGCGAGACCCAGTACTTC.

V gene TRBV10-3 combines with J gene TRBJ2-7; D may be TRBD1 (6 bases). The CDR3 runs 14 residues. Trimming removed 6 bases from V and 5 bases from J, with 17 bases in between. Germline CDR1 and CDR2: ENHRY and SYGVKD. CDR3 coding DNA: TGTGCCATCAGCGGGACAATAGAAGTGGACGAGCAGTACTTC. This gives the protein CAISGTIEVDEQYF.

The sample holds one count of this clone. The chain joins TRBV7-2 to TRBJ1-5; 11 bases fit TRBD1. Germline CDR1 and CDR2: SGHTA and FQGNSA. The CDR3 loop spans 16 amino acids. J gave up 1 base and V 5 bases, and 4 bases lay outside the gene matches. The CDR3: CASSPGTGGSNQPQHF. CDR3 in DNA: TGTGCCAGCAGCCCCGGGACAGGGGGGAGCAATCAGCCCCAGCATTTT.

V and J are TRBV30 and TRBJ2-1; 7 nucleotides align to TRBD2. Germline V gene sequence: CDR1 GTSNPN, CDR2 SVGIG (reference sequence). The CDR3 length is 14 residues. The V segment lost 4 bases and the J segment 6 bases; nucleotides outside the gene matches: 9. CDR3 region: CAWKRDLNGNEQFF. In nucleotides, the CDR3 is TGTGCCTGGAAGCGGGACCTTAATGGCAATGAGCAGTTCTTC.

This rearrangement joins TRBV25-1 to TRBJ1-1, with D unclear. The CDR3 covers 15 residues. Germline CDR1 is MGHDK and CDR2 is SYGVNS. Trimming cost V 4 bases and J 0 bases, with 12 bases left between them. For the CDR3, the DNA is TGTGCCAGCAGTGCCTGGACGGAGCTGAACACTGAAGCTTTCTTT. This sequence encodes CASSAWTELNTEAFF.

The rearrangement links TRBV4-3 to TRBJ2-1, with a tentative D call TRBD1 (6 bases). With 1 base removed from V and 4 bases from J, the gap between germline ends came to 17 bases. The CDR3 length is 17 residues. Germline-derived CDR1 and CDR2 are LGHNA and YSLEER. The DNA for the CDR3 is TGCGCCAGCAGCCAAGCCAGGGACACCCCAAAGTACAATGAGCAGTTCTTC. This codes for CASSQARDTPKYNEQFF.

The rearrangement joins TRBV4-3 to TRBJ1-3, with 9 bases identical to TRBD1. The V gene end was trimmed by 2 bases and the J gene end by 0 bases; junction bases not matched to a gene: 8. Per the germline V gene, CDR1 is LGHNA and CDR2 is YSLEER. The CDR3 is made up of 18 amino acids. CDR3 loop: CASSQNYKDRGSGNTIYF. The CDR3 DNA follows: TGCGCCAGCAGCCAAAATTACAAGGACAGGGGCTCTGGAAACACCATATATTTT.

This clone turned up a few times. V usage is TRBV19 and J usage is TRBJ1-1; 7 bases agree with TRBD1. J was trimmed by 0 bases and V by 3 bases; bases with no gene match: 10. The germline gives CDR1 LNHDA, CDR2 SQIVND (reference sequence). The CDR3 has 17 residues. The CDR3 coding sequence is TGTGCCAGTAGTATCCGGCAGGGGGACAGAATGAACACTGAAGCTTTCTTT. It specifies CASSIRQGDRMNTEAFF.

The V gene is TRBV9, the J gene TRBJ2-3, with TRBD2 as a possible D gene (5 bases). The germline V gene has CDR1 SGDLS and CDR2 YYNGEE. Trimming removed 0 bases from V and 2 bases from J, with 7 bases in between. This CDR3 is built from 14 residues. CDR3 sequence (DNA): TGTGCCAGCAGCGTAGGACTACCCACAGATACGCAGTATTTT. Protein: CASSVGLPTDTQYF.

The J gene is TRBJ2-5, the V gene TRBV27; 7 nucleotides align to TRBD1. The CDR3 is made up of 14 amino acids. The junction had 7 bases not matched to a gene; V was cut back by 5 bases and J by 4 bases. Per the germline V gene, CDR1 is MNHEY and CDR2 is SMNVEV (reference sequence). The chain's CDR3 is CASSVTGWGETQYF. The CDR3 DNA sequence: TGTGCCAGCAGTGTGACAGGGTGGGGAGAGACCCAGTACTTC.

The V and J genes are TRBV2 and TRBJ2-1; 12 positions agree with TRBD2. The CDR3 runs 16 residues. J lost 4 bases, V lost 3 bases, and 4 bases had no gene match. Germline V gene sequence: CDR1 SNHLY, CDR2 FYNNEI. The CDR3 reads CASSETSGGLYNEQFF. The CDR3 coding sequence is TGTGCCAGCAGTGAGACTAGCGGGGGCCTTTACAATGAGCAGTTCTTC.

The CDR3 protein is CASIPLWRSGGELFF. Written as DNA, the CDR3 is TGTGCCAGCATCCCCCTCTGGAGGTCTGGCGGGGAGCTGTTTTTT. This chain links TRBV6-5 with TRBJ2-2, with a possible D match to TRBD2 (5 bases). Germline loops: CDR1 MNHEY, CDR2 SVGAGI. This CDR3 region has 15 residues. V was cut by 7 bases and J by 7 bases, with 19 bases left in between.

The chain employs TRBV6-5 and TRBJ1-5; the D gene is possibly TRBD1 (5 bases). The germline CDR1 and CDR2 sequences are MNHEY and SVGAGI. The CDR3 runs 12 residues. Trimming removed 5 bases from V and 6 bases from J, with 8 bases in between. The DNA of the CDR3 is TGTGCCAGCAGTGACAGTGCTCAGCCCCAGCATTTT. Translation: CASSDSAQPQHF.

The rearrangement uses TRBV27 and TRBJ1-2, with TRBD1 matching 7 bases. The J segment lost 4 bases and the V segment lost 0 bases, leaving 5 bases of the junction unmatched. CDR1 MNHEY and CDR2 SMNVEV come from the germline V gene (reference sequence). The CDR3 is made up of 15 amino acids. CDR3 in DNA: TGTGCCAGCAGTTTATCCAGGGACAGCCTCTATGGCTACACCTTC. Translating it yields CASSLSRDSLYGYTF.